This TCR beta chain emerged from a study of graft-versus-host responses after intestinal transplantation. Study context: Recipients obtained multivisceral, liver-intestinal, or isolated intestinal transplants. Study-level results: The authors found GvH clones in recipient marrow, some appearing first in ileum or blood. Within the allografts of patients who had graft-donor T cell macrochimerism, graft-versus-host to host-versus-graft clonal ratios were high.

Lymphocytes from graft epithelium and lamina propria were isolated. V lost 1 base, J lost 4 bases, and 7 bases lay in between. The CDR3 extends over 12 amino acids. In germline, CDR1 is SQVTM, CDR2 ANQGSEA. The protocol was immunoSEQ multiplex PCR, while the TCRdb copy is restricted to in-frame clones and leaves out a portion. The repertoire includes several thousand clones, 82% of them detected once, and roughly 10% sits in the top ten. This clone was seen only once. What it recognizes is unknown. Source: ileum tissue, taken roughly 19 weeks after transplant. The source of this sequence is a human patient who received an intestinal transplant, so some T cells may come from the graft donor. The rearrangement links TRBV29-1 to TRBJ2-5; D gene unclear. CDR3 region: CSVEAVGETQYF. In DNA form, the CDR3 reads TGCAGCGTTGAAGCCGTTGGAGAGACCCAGTACTTC.